This T cell receptor (beta chain) was captured in a study of cytomegalovirus exposure and HLA in healthy donors. Study-level findings and limits: Common viral pathogens seemed to be connected with several of the most significant clusters, according to a later analysis. Presence/absence results assume similar sequencing depth per donor, which may not hold.

The PCR ran on 60 Vbeta and 13 Jbeta primers. The repertoire was sequenced with immunoSEQ multiplex PCR; TCRdb's copy has only in-frame clones and lacks some. This sample has around 140,000 clones, with roughly 85% found just once. Turning to this clone: Its antigen is currently unknown.

Specimen: PBMCs. The TCR comes from a man aged 40-49 years in good health and CMV-seronegative.

CDR3 nucleotides: TGTGCCACCAGCAGAGGGGGGCAGTCAGATACGCAGTATTTT. Residues: CATSRGGQSDTQYF. The chain carries TRBV15 and TRBJ2-3, with a weak D call TRBD1 (6 bases). Per the germline V gene, CDR1 is LNHNV and CDR2 is YYDKDF (reference sequence). Trimming stripped 1 base from V and 4 bases from J, with 9 bases between. The CDR3 extends over 14 amino acids.